There are a few counts of the clone carrying this T cell receptor (beta chain). Its antigen is currently unknown. The data were obtained in a study of blood T cells in healthy people across ages. The V gene end was trimmed by 4 bases and the J gene end by 6 bases; junction bases not matched to a gene: 7. There are 14 residues in the CDR3. Germline-derived CDR1 and CDR2 are SGHDT and YYEEEE. Each donor was a healthy Caucasian individual from Russia, aged about 6 to 100. Every sample gave at least 5 micrograms of total RNA when it was extracted. The second PCR ran roughly 6 to 11 cycles with a sample-barcoded 5' primer and J-beta primers. Via MiXCR, TCRdb re-called the 5' RACE reads, giving one row per CDR3 protein. The data contain about 1,500,000 distinct CDR3 sequences, 28% of them seen just once; the ten biggest clones take up 7.7%. Overall study results and limits: Diversity of TCR beta correlated strongly with naive T cell percentage. Not knowing donor CMV status may have confounded expanded clonotype changes.

The sequenced sample consisted of blood. The chain couples TRBV5-6 to TRBJ2-7, with 10 positions matching TRBD1. The sequence came from a woman under 40 in good health. For the CDR3, the DNA is TGTGCCAGCAGCCCGCGGGACAGGGGAACCGAGCAGTACTTC. Translation gives CASSPRDRGTEQYF. Supplemented by reference TRBV5-6 and TRBJ2-7, the full variable domain reads DAGVTQSPTHLIKTRGQQVTLRCSPKSGHDTVSWYQQALGQGPQFIFQYYEEEERQRGNFPDRFSGHQFPNYSSELNVNALLLGDSALYLCASSPRDRGTEQYFGPGTRLTVT.